Listed below are T cell receptor beta chains from one sample, sequenced in a study of blood T cell repertoires in COVID-19. Data came from immunoSEQ multiplex PCR; TCRdb stores just in-frame clones and leaves some out. The profile shows about 240,000 clones, around 89% of them singletons. Sequenced: PBMCs or T cells enriched from blood (not recorded which). The receptors were sampled from a woman under 40 who had recovered from COVID-19. The CDR3 runs from the conserved cysteine through the conserved F or W. The D gene is left open where the match is weak. Size is stated for part of the rows, as once, few or many counts, or as a class when the clone is expanded.

v_gene: TRBV18
d_gene: NA
abundance: NA
j_gene: TRBJ1-1
CDR3nt: TGTGCCAGCTCACAGACAGACCTCATGAACACTGAAGCTTTCTTT
CDR3aa: CASSQTDLMNTEAFF

v_gene: TRBV2
d_gene: TRBD1
abundance: NA
j_gene: TRBJ2-7
CDR3nt: TGTGCCAGCAGTGGGGGGACAGGGGTATACGAGCAGTACTTC
CDR3aa: CASSGGTGVYEQYF

v_gene: TRBV30
d_gene: TRBD1
abundance: NA
j_gene: TRBJ1-1
CDR3nt: TGTGCCTGGAGAGAGGACAGGGCCACTGAAGCTTTCTTT
CDR3aa: CAWREDRATEAFF

v_gene: TRBV6-5
d_gene: NA
abundance: NA
j_gene: TRBJ1-4
CDR3nt: TGTGCCAGCAGTACTAGGAGGGACGAAGAAAAACTGTTTTTT
CDR3aa: CASSTRRDEEKLFF

v_gene: TRBV6-5
d_gene: TRBD2
abundance: NA
j_gene: TRBJ2-7
CDR3nt: TGTGCCAGCAGTTCTACTAGCGGGAGGGCCTACGAGCAGTACTTC
CDR3aa: CASSSTSGRAYEQYF

v_gene: TRBV29-1
d_gene: NA
abundance: few
j_gene: TRBJ1-1
CDR3nt: TGCAGCGTTTCGCCAGGGGTCACAAACACTGAAGCTTTCTTT
CDR3aa: CSVSPGVTNTEAFF

v_gene: TRBV28
d_gene: TRBD1
abundance: NA
j_gene: TRBJ1-5
CDR3nt: TGTGCCAGCAGTTTTCCTAGGGACAGGACCGTTAGCAATCAGCCCCAGCATTTT
CDR3aa: CASSFPRDRTVSNQPQHF

v_gene: TRBV30
d_gene: NA
abundance: NA
j_gene: TRBJ2-3
CDR3nt: TGTGCCTGGAGTGTATCGGGGGATACGCAGTATTTT
CDR3aa: CAWSVSGDTQYF

v_gene: TRBV28
d_gene: NA
abundance: NA
j_gene: TRBJ1-2
CDR3nt: TGTGCCAGCAGTTTGAGTAACTATGGCTACACCTTC
CDR3aa: CASSLSNYGYTF

v_gene: TRBV29-1
d_gene: NA
abundance: once
j_gene: TRBJ1-1
CDR3nt: TGCAGCGTTGAGCAGGGGATGGGCACTGAAGCTTTCTTT
CDR3aa: CSVEQGMGTEAFF

v_gene: TRBV15
d_gene: NA
abundance: NA
j_gene: TRBJ2-7
CDR3nt: TGTGCCACCAGCAGACAGGGGTACCCTACCTACGAGCAGTACTTC
CDR3aa: CATSRQGYPTYEQYF

v_gene: TRBV4-3
d_gene: NA
abundance: NA
j_gene: TRBJ2-1
CDR3nt: TGCGCCAGCAGCCAAGAGACAGCCGATGATAATGAGCAGTTCTTC
CDR3aa: CASSQETADDNEQFF

v_gene: TRBV28
d_gene: NA
abundance: medium-sized
j_gene: TRBJ1-1
CDR3nt: TGTGCCAGCAGTTCACATAAAAGGGGTCCAGCCCAACTTATGAACACTGAAGCTTTCTTT
CDR3aa: CASSSHKRGPAQLMNTEAFF

v_gene: TRBV28
d_gene: TRBD1
abundance: NA
j_gene: TRBJ1-4
CDR3nt: TGTGCCAGCAGTTTCCGGGACAGGGTCACGGGCAAACTGTTTTTT
CDR3aa: CASSFRDRVTGKLFF

v_gene: TRBV3-1/TRBV3-2
d_gene: TRBD2
abundance: NA
j_gene: TRBJ2-5
CDR3nt: TGTGCCAGCAGCTTTGGACTAGCGGGAGAGACCCAGTACTTC
CDR3aa: CASSFGLAGETQYF